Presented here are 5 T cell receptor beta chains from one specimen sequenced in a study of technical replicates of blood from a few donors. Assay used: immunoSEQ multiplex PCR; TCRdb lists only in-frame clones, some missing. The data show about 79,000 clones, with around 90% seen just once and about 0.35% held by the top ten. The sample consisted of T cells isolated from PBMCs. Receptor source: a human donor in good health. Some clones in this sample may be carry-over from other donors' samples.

This CDR3 reads CASSPRQGAYGYTF. The CDR3 bases are TGTGCCAGCAGCCCGCGACAGGGGGCCTATGGCTACACCTTC. The chain carries TRBV7-2 and TRBJ1-2, with 10 bases that match TRBD1. Germline lookup yields CDR1 SGHTA and CDR2 FQGNSA. This CDR3 contains 14 residues. With V trimmed by 5 bases and J by 4 bases, 4 bases remained unmatched.

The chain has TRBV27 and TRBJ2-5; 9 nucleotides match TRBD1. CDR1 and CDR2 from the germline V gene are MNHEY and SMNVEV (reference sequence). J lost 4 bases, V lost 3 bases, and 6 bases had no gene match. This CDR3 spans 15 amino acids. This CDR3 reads CASSFSRGQGETQYF. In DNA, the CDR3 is TGTGCCAGCAGTTTCTCTCGGGGACAGGGAGAGACCCAGTACTTC.

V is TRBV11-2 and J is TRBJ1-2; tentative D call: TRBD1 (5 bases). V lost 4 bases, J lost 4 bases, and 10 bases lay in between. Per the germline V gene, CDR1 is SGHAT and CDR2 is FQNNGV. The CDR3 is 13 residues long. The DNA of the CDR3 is TGTGCCAGCAGCTCACGGGGGGGCTATGGCTACACCTTC. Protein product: CASSSRGGYGYTF.

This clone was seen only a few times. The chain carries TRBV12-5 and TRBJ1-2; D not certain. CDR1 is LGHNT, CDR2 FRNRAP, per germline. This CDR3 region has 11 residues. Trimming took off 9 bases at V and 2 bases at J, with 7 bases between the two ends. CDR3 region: CASSRNYGYTF. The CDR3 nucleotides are TGTGCTAGCTCGAGGAACTATGGCTACACCTTC.

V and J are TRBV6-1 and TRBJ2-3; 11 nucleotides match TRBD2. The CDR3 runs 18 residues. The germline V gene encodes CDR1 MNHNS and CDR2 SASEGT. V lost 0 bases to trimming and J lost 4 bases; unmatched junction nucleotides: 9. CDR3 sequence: CASSEALAGGTFADTQYF. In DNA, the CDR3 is TGTGCCAGCAGTGAAGCGCTAGCGGGAGGTACGTTCGCAGATACGCAGTATTTT.